This is a list of T cell receptor beta chains from one sample in a study of T-cell reconstitution after alpha-beta-depleted transplantation in children. TCRdb passed the PCR reads through MiXCR, listing each CDR3 protein once. The repertoire includes approximately 800,000 distinct CDR3 sequences, roughly 15% of them detected once, and under 6% sits in the top ten. The material was PBMCs, mostly from graft donor cells, obtained 360 days after TCRalphabeta/CD19-depleted stem cell transplant. These receptors all come from a male patient younger than 18 who had a stem cell transplant for acute lymphoblastic leukemia, so the T cells may come from the graft donor. The CDR3 runs from the conserved cysteine through the conserved F or W. A D gene is named only where the DNA matches it firmly. Expanded clones get a size class; other rows say once, few or many, or leave the size out.

abundance: NA; d_gene: TRBD1; v_gene: TRBV7-6; j_gene: TRBJ1-1; CDR3nt: TGTGCCAGCAGCTTAACCAGACAGGGAACTGAAGCTTTCTTT; CDR3aa: CASSLTRQGTEAFF
abundance: NA; d_gene: TRBD1; v_gene: TRBV5-5; j_gene: TRBJ2-3; CDR3nt: TGTGCCAGCCTCAACACAGGGGGCACAGATACGCAGTATTTT; CDR3aa: CASLNTGGTDTQYF
abundance: NA; d_gene: TRBD2; v_gene: TRBV20-1; j_gene: TRBJ2-3; CDR3nt: TGCAGTGCTAGGGGACTAGCGGGAGTGGGGACAGATACGCAGTATTTT; CDR3aa: CSARGLAGVGTDTQYF
abundance: NA; d_gene: NA; v_gene: TRBV5-1; j_gene: TRBJ2-1; CDR3nt: TGCGCCAGCAGCTTGGAGCGGACTTGGGGGAACAATGAGCAGTTCTTC; CDR3aa: CASSLERTWGNNEQFF
abundance: many; d_gene: NA; v_gene: TRBV5-1; j_gene: TRBJ2-7; CDR3nt: TGTGCCAGCAGCGGCCCCTCCTACGAGCAGTACTTC; CDR3aa: CASSGPSYEQYF
abundance: NA; d_gene: NA; v_gene: TRBV29-1; j_gene: TRBJ1-1; CDR3nt: TGCAGCGTTGACCAGGGCAGTGGAGCTTTCTTT; CDR3aa: CSVDQGSGAFF
abundance: NA; d_gene: TRBD1; v_gene: TRBV5-1; j_gene: TRBJ2-1; CDR3nt: TGCGCCAGCAGGCCGGGACAGGGATTCAATGAGCAGTTCTTC; CDR3aa: CASRPGQGFNEQFF
abundance: NA; d_gene: TRBD2; v_gene: TRBV12-3/TRBV12-4; j_gene: TRBJ2-1; CDR3nt: TGTGCCAGCAGTACCGCGGGGGGGAGCTCCTACAATGAGCAGTTCTTC; CDR3aa: CASSTAGGSSYNEQFF
abundance: many; d_gene: NA; v_gene: TRBV20-1; j_gene: TRBJ1-6; CDR3nt: TGCAGTGCCACCAGGGGAGGTGATGATTCACCCCTCCACTTT; CDR3aa: CSATRGGDDSPLHF
abundance: NA; d_gene: TRBD1; v_gene: TRBV29-1; j_gene: TRBJ2-2; CDR3nt: TGCAGCACTGGGGAGGGACAGGGTGGTGAGGAGCTGTTTTTT; CDR3aa: CSTGEGQGGEELFF
abundance: NA; d_gene: NA; v_gene: TRBV20-1; j_gene: TRBJ2-5; CDR3nt: TGCAGTGCCAGGGACAGCGGGGAGACCCAGTACTTC; CDR3aa: CSARDSGETQYF
abundance: few; d_gene: NA; v_gene: TRBV27; j_gene: TRBJ2-4; CDR3nt: TGTGCCAGCCGGGTCCTAGGGGGAGCCAAAAACATTCAGTACTTC; CDR3aa: CASRVLGGAKNIQYF
abundance: few; d_gene: NA; v_gene: TRBV2; j_gene: TRBJ2-7; CDR3nt: TGTGCCAGACAACGAAGGGGAGGCACCGAGCAGTACTTC; CDR3aa: CARQRRGGTEQYF
abundance: NA; d_gene: TRBD2; v_gene: TRBV11-3; j_gene: TRBJ2-1; CDR3nt: TGTGCCAGCAGCTTGGAACTAGCGGGAGGAGATTTGGCTGAGCAGTTCTTC; CDR3aa: CASSLELAGGDLAEQFF
abundance: NA; d_gene: NA; v_gene: TRBV15; j_gene: TRBJ2-7; CDR3nt: TGTGCCACCAGCACCTATAGCGCCAGCTCCTACGAGCAGTACTTC; CDR3aa: CATSTYSASSYEQYF
abundance: NA; d_gene: NA; v_gene: TRBV29-1; j_gene: TRBJ2-7; CDR3nt: TGCAGCGTAGTGGCCGGGGGAGAGCAGTACTTC; CDR3aa: CSVVAGGEQYF
abundance: NA; d_gene: TRBD2; v_gene: TRBV18; j_gene: TRBJ2-5; CDR3nt: TGTGCCAGCTCACCGCTCCTTGGACTAGCGGACTACAAGTGGTACTTC; CDR3aa: CASSPLLGLADYKWYF
abundance: NA; d_gene: NA; v_gene: TRBV7-6; j_gene: TRBJ2-7; CDR3nt: TGTGCCAGCAGCCGCGCCGGGTCAGGGATCTACGAGCAGTACTTC; CDR3aa: CASSRAGSGIYEQYF
abundance: NA; d_gene: TRBD2; v_gene: TRBV5-5; j_gene: TRBJ2-7; CDR3nt: TGTGCCAGCAGCTTGGAGACTAGCTTCACCTACGAGCAGTACTTC; CDR3aa: CASSLETSFTYEQYF
abundance: NA; d_gene: TRBD2; v_gene: TRBV19; j_gene: TRBJ2-1; CDR3nt: TGTGCCAGTACTCCCAGGTCGGGAGGTTCCTACAATGAGCAGTTCTTC; CDR3aa: CASTPRSGGSYNEQFF
abundance: few; d_gene: NA; v_gene: TRBV18; j_gene: TRBJ2-1; CDR3nt: TGTGCCAGCTCACCAGATCTTATTCACTACAATGAGCAGTTCTTC; CDR3aa: CASSPDLIHYNEQFF
abundance: few; d_gene: TRBD2; v_gene: TRBV24-1; j_gene: TRBJ2-7; CDR3nt: TGTGCCACCAGTGATTTTTCCAGCGGGAGGGTCTACGAGCAGTACTTC; CDR3aa: CATSDFSSGRVYEQYF
abundance: NA; d_gene: NA; v_gene: TRBV21-1; j_gene: TRBJ1-5; CDR3nt: TGTGCCAGCAGCAACCCTTTTCAGCCCCAGCATTTT; CDR3aa: CASSNPFQPQHF
abundance: once; d_gene: TRBD1; v_gene: TRBV10-3; j_gene: TRBJ2-6; CDR3nt: TGTGCCATCAGAATAGAGGACAGGTGGTCCTCTGGGGCCAACGTCCTGACTTTC; CDR3aa: CAIRIEDRWSSGANVLTF
abundance: NA; d_gene: NA; v_gene: TRBV12-3/TRBV12-4; j_gene: TRBJ1-5; CDR3nt: TGTGCCAGCAGTTTCGGGACCCAGCCCCAGCATTTT; CDR3aa: CASSFGTQPQHF
abundance: NA; d_gene: NA; v_gene: TRBV21-1; j_gene: TRBJ2-7; CDR3nt: TGTGCCAGCAGCAAACCCGCCAGCCCGGTCTCCTACGAGCAGTACTTC; CDR3aa: CASSKPASPVSYEQYF
abundance: NA; d_gene: TRBD1; v_gene: TRBV27; j_gene: TRBJ2-7; CDR3nt: TGTGCCAGCAGCGGACAGGGAATGGGGCAGTACTTC; CDR3aa: CASSGQGMGQYF
abundance: few; d_gene: NA; v_gene: TRBV5-1; j_gene: TRBJ1-2; CDR3nt: TGCGCCAGCAGCCCAGTACGCCTTTACTATGGCTACACCTTC; CDR3aa: CASSPVRLYYGYTF